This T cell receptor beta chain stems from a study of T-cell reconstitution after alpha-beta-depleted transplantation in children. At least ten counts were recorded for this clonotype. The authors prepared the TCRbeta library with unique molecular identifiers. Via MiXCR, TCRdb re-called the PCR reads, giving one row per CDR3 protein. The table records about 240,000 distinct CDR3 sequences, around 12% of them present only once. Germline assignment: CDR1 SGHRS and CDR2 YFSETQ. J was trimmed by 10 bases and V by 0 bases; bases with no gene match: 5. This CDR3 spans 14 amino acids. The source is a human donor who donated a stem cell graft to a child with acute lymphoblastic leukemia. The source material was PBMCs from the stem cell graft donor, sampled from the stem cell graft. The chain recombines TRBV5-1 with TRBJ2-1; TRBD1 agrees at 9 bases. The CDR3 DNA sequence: TGCGCCAGCAGCTTGGGGGACAGGGCGAAGGAGCAGTTCTTC. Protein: CASSLGDRAKEQFF.